The present T cell receptor (beta chain) was sequenced within a study of T cell responses to AZD1222 COVID-19 vaccine. Study results and limitations: Repertoires were sampled only after the peak T cell response. Only 6 or 7 people who got AZD1222 tested seropositive at baseline.

TCRdb's copy holds only in-frame clones and misses some; the assay was immunoSEQ multiplex PCR. Of approximately 220,000 clones in the sample, more than 85% were seen once. In the case of this clone: Its antigen is currently unknown.

The V gene end was trimmed by 1 base and the J gene end by 9 bases; junction bases not matched to a gene: 7. This CDR3 region has 16 residues. The germline V gene has CDR1 SGHAT and CDR2 FQNNGV. The TCR comes from an adult in good health. The chain joins TRBV11-2 to TRBJ2-1; 12 bases map to TRBD2. The sample consisted of peripheral blood, taken on day 0 of MenACWY control vaccination. The CDR3 loop reads CASSLVSSGGAGEQFF. DNA for the CDR3: TGTGCCAGCAGCTTAGTATCTAGCGGGGGGGCGGGTGAGCAGTTCTTC.